This T cell receptor (beta chain) was profiled in a study of cytomegalovirus exposure and HLA in healthy donors. Study-wide findings and caveats: HLA restriction was apparent for most CMV-associated TCR beta chains in a later analysis.

13 Jbeta primers and 60 Vbeta primers were used for the PCR. The assay was immunoSEQ multiplex PCR, and TCRdb's table has in-frame clones only and misses some. The sample yields over 100,000 clones, 70% to 75% seen once. CDR1 and CDR2 (germline): SNHLY, FYNNEI. The CDR3 contains 15 residues. Trimming took 5 bases from V and 3 from J; bases not matched to a gene: 6. This clone was counted between two and nine times. Its specificity is unknown. V usage is TRBV2 and J usage is TRBJ2-1; 8 nucleotides line up with TRBD2. The TCR originated in a male donor in good health and CMV-seronegative. Sequencing was done on a sample of PBMCs. The CDR3 protein is CASSSGTRNYNEQFF. The CDR3, as DNA: TGTGCCAGCAGTTCCGGGACTAGAAACTACAATGAGCAGTTCTTC.